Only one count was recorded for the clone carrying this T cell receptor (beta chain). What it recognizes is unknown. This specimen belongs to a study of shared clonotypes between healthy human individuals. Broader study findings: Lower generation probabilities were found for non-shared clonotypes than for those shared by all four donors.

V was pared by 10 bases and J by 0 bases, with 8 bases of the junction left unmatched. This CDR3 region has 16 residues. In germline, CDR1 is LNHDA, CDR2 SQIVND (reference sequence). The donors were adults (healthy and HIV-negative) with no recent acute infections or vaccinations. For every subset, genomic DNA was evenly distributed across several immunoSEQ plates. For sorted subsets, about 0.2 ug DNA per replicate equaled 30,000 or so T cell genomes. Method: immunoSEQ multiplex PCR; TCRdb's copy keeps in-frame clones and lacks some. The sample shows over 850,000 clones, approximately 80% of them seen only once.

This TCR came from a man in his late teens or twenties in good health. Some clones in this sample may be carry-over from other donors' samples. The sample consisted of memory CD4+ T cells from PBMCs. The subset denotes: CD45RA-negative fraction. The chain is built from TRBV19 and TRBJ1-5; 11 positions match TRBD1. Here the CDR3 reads CATGQGAGYSNQPQHF. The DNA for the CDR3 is TGTGCCACAGGACAGGGGGCGGGCTATAGCAATCAGCCCCAGCATTTT.